These T cell receptor beta chains were read from a single sample in a study of cytomegalovirus exposure and HLA in healthy donors. This table comes from immunoSEQ multiplex PCR, and its TCRdb copy is limited to in-frame clones, with some not included. Among approximately 130,000 clones listed, 75% were seen once. The sequencing sample was made of PBMCs. The receptor set was obtained from a man between 25 and 39 years old in good health and CMV-seronegative. Each CDR3 is given with its conserved first and last residue. Size values are once, few and many counts, or a class for expanded clones, and some rows have none.

CDR3: CASSLSPGLGEKLFF
size: .
V: TRBV28
J: TRBJ1-4

CDR3: CSVEDLWGRVDTQYF
size: .
V: TRBV29-1
J: TRBJ2-3

CDR3: CASRPGISSYNEQFF
size: few
V: TRBV4-2
J: TRBJ2-1

CDR3: CAAALGGTDTQYF
size: .
V: TRBV7-2
J: TRBJ2-3

CDR3: CAISDQGLRGTEAFF
size: .
V: TRBV10-3
J: TRBJ1-1

CDR3: CASSYKLLNTGELFF
size: .
V: TRBV6-5
J: TRBJ2-2

CDR3: CALTVSSYNSPLHF
size: .
V: TRBV30
J: TRBJ1-6

CDR3: CASSQDAGTLPPHTDTQYF
size: .
V: TRBV7-2
J: TRBJ2-3

CDR3: CASSLYSVSAFF
size: .
V: TRBV7-9
J: TRBJ1-1

CDR3: CASREEGEAGFTNEKLFF
size: .
V: TRBV7-6
J: TRBJ1-4

CDR3: CASSLAGTIQGEQFF
size: .
V: TRBV5-1
J: TRBJ2-1

CDR3: CASSLKGTGYPEAFF
size: .
V: TRBV7-2
J: TRBJ1-1

CDR3: CASSLVVNEKLFF
size: few
V: TRBV5-1
J: TRBJ1-4

CDR3: CASSLHGGLSTDTQYF
size: .
V: TRBV5-5
J: TRBJ2-3

CDR3: CARSLGANTGELFF
size: .
V: TRBV7-5
J: TRBJ2-2

CDR3: CASSTGKLAKNIQYF
size: .
V: TRBV28
J: TRBJ2-4

CDR3: CASTPRQGGTDTQYF
size: .
V: TRBV27
J: TRBJ2-3

CDR3: CASSFTLGRGRSSYEQYF
size: .
V: TRBV28
J: TRBJ2-7

CDR3: CASSLAPSSWNEQFF
size: .
V: TRBV7-2
J: TRBJ2-1

CDR3: CATYASGSLEQFF
size: .
V: TRBV15
J: TRBJ2-1

CDR3: CAWSSTGGSDTQYF
size: .
V: TRBV30
J: TRBJ2-3

CDR3: CASSQGLPDSSEAFF
size: .
V: TRBV4-3
J: TRBJ1-1

CDR3: CASSLGAGGYTF
size: .
V: TRBV5-5
J: TRBJ1-2

CDR3: CASSLSLYEQYF
size: .
V: TRBV5-1
J: TRBJ2-7

CDR3: CASSQRPGNTEAFF
size: .
V: TRBV14
J: TRBJ1-1

CDR3: CASSAWTDKYGYTF
size: .
V: TRBV9
J: TRBJ1-2

CDR3: CASRYQGQETQYF
size: once
V: TRBV5-4
J: TRBJ2-5

CDR3: CASSKDRQETQYF
size: few
V: TRBV7-9
J: TRBJ2-5

CDR3: CASSQEAGQETQYF
size: .
V: TRBV4-1
J: TRBJ2-5

CDR3: CASSPSTGEGVGPGYEQYF
size: .
V: TRBV28
J: TRBJ2-7

CDR3: CASSWTVPNEKLFF
size: few
V: TRBV5-1
J: TRBJ1-4

CDR3: CASRIVAGVDAGELFF
size: .
V: TRBV5-1
J: TRBJ2-2

CDR3: CASIRTSNGELFF
size: few
V: TRBV2
J: TRBJ2-2

CDR3: CAQTYSGNTIYF
size: .
V: TRBV30
J: TRBJ1-3

CDR3: CASSIGTRRGGYTF
size: .
V: TRBV6-5
J: TRBJ1-2

CDR3: CASRWTGVNEQFF
size: few
V: TRBV7-9
J: TRBJ2-1

CDR3: CASSLSPGQKETQYF
size: .
V: TRBV5-1
J: TRBJ2-5

CDR3: CASSLALSNTGELFF
size: .
V: TRBV11-2
J: TRBJ2-2

CDR3: CASSQDPDRAFTGELFF
size: few
V: TRBV4-3
J: TRBJ2-2

CDR3: CASADIYGTEAFF
size: few
V: TRBV19
J: TRBJ1-1

CDR3: CASSQDRDRVSNYGYTF
size: .
V: TRBV4-1
J: TRBJ1-2

CDR3: CASSGRVTSRSTGELFF
size: .
V: TRBV25-1
J: TRBJ2-2

CDR3: CASSTGTGQTQYF
size: .
V: TRBV19
J: TRBJ2-5

CDR3: CASSQDGGTDQPQHF
size: .
V: TRBV4-2
J: TRBJ1-5

CDR3: CASRWTGSGNTIYF
size: few
V: TRBV28
J: TRBJ1-3

CDR3: CASGTGGSPSGANVLTF
size: .
V: TRBV12-5
J: TRBJ2-6

CDR3: CASSFPTGTGQIEQYF
size: .
V: TRBV28
J: TRBJ2-7

CDR3: CAVNRGLHGYTF
size: .
V: TRBV30
J: TRBJ1-2

CDR3: CASCLMGPGADTQYF
size: .
V: TRBV5-1
J: TRBJ2-3

CDR3: CASSESRDSHNAEAFF
size: .
V: TRBV9
J: TRBJ1-1

CDR3: CASSLYPEIISGNTIYF
size: .
V: TRBV28
J: TRBJ1-3

CDR3: CASRRFGTDTEAFF
size: .
V: TRBV28
J: TRBJ1-1

CDR3: CSVEWGENPTGELFF
size: .
V: TRBV29-1
J: TRBJ2-2

CDR3: CASSPGGGTEAFF
size: .
V: TRBV11-2
J: TRBJ1-1

CDR3: CASIDEVQGMDTEAFF
size: few
V: TRBV6-6
J: TRBJ1-1

CDR3: CASSLGSSYRNTEAFF
size: .
V: TRBV7-9
J: TRBJ1-1

CDR3: CASSWGSGEGYTF
size: .
V: TRBV27
J: TRBJ1-2

CDR3: CAISESTAPLTDTQYF
size: few
V: TRBV10-3
J: TRBJ2-3